This T cell receptor beta chain was identified during a study of blood T cell repertoires in COVID-19. The overall study: Acute-phase and convalescent COVID-19 samples originated in the United States, Italy and Spain.

Libraries were prepared by immunoSEQ multiplex PCR; TCRdb keeps only in-frame clonotypes and omits some of them. The sample lists about 210,000 clones; around 80% were seen once. The sequenced material came from peripheral blood. The receptor was isolated from a man in his fifties or sixties with active or convalescent COVID-19.

The CDR3 spells CASSEALIPGAHDYTF. DNA for the CDR3: TGTGCCAGCAGTGAAGCCTTAATCCCGGGAGCTCATGACTACACCTTC. The V and J genes are TRBV6-1 and TRBJ1-2; D unclear. This CDR3 is built from 16 residues. Trimming removed 0 bases at V and 10 bases at J, with 21 bases between. The germline gives CDR1 MNHNS, CDR2 SASEGT.